These 26 T cell receptor beta chains originate from one sample sequenced in a study of T cell responses to AZD1222 COVID-19 vaccine. TCRdb's copy holds only in-frame clones and misses some; the assay was immunoSEQ multiplex PCR. This table has 90,000 to 120,000 clones, 86% appearing once. The input for sequencing was peripheral blood, taken 28 days after the second dose of the MenACWY control vaccine. All receptors derive from an adult who received the MenACWY meningococcal vaccine as a control.

This clone was seen once. V gene TRBV6-4 combines with J gene TRBJ2-4, with 12 bases that match TRBD2. V gave up 0 bases and J gave up 13 bases; unmatched junction bases: 4. This CDR3 has 14 residues. The germline CDR1 and CDR2 sequences are MRHNA and SNTAGT. The CDR3 bases are TGTGCCAGCAGTGACTCGACTAGCGGGGGAAACCAGTACTTC. Protein product: CASSDSTSGGNQYF.

This chain connects TRBV18 to TRBJ1-3, with a weak D call TRBD1 (5 bases). The V end was cut by 1 base, the J end by 0 bases, with 22 bases between. CDR1 and CDR2 from the germline V gene are KGHSH and LQKENI. There are 20 residues in the CDR3. CDR3 nucleotides: TGTGCCAGCTCACCACTCGACGGGGCATCGGGTTTCACCTCTGGAAACACCATATATTTT. Protein sequence: CASSPLDGASGFTSGNTIYF. The entire variable domain, with the rest obtained from reference TRBV18 and TRBJ1-3, is as follows: NAGVMQNPRHLVRRRGQEARLRCSPMKGHSHVYWYRQLPEEGLKFMVYLQKENIIDESGMPKERFSAEFPKEGPSILRIQQVVRGDSAAYFCASSPLDGASGFTSGNTIYFGEGSWLTVV.

The gene calls are TRBV6-2 or TRBV6-3 and TRBJ1-4; no reliable D call. V was trimmed by 6 bases and J by 8 bases, leaving 19 bases between them. Germline V gene sequence: CDR1 MNHEY, CDR2 SVGEGT. The CDR3 contains 15 residues. The chain's CDR3 is CASSPRRPGGEKLFF. In DNA form, the CDR3 reads TGTGCCAGCAGCCCCAGACGCCCCGGAGGGGAAAAACTGTTTTTT.

The chain recombines TRBV6-5 with TRBJ1-2; D may be TRBD1 (5 bases). Trimming cost V 0 bases and J 4 bases, with 15 bases left between them. This CDR3 spans 16 amino acids. Germline V lookup: CDR1 MNHEY, CDR2 SVGAGI. This CDR3 is CASSYSRAKKPYGYTF. In DNA form, the CDR3 reads TGTGCCAGCAGTTACTCCAGGGCCAAAAAGCCCTATGGCTACACCTTC.

The chain recombines TRBV7-2 with TRBJ2-3, with D maybe TRBD1 (6 bases). The V gene's germline CDR1 is SGHTA and CDR2 FQGNSA. Trimming took 5 bases from V and 5 from J, leaving 11 bases between them. The CDR3 runs 13 residues. The CDR3 sequence: CASSTDRQDTQYF. The CDR3 nucleotides read TGTGCCAGCAGCACCGACAGGCAAGATACGCAGTATTTT.

This clone has a single count. The chain has TRBV28 and TRBJ2-7; TRBD2 matches 10 bases. This CDR3 region has 15 residues. V shed 3 bases, J shed 2 bases, and the junction held 4 bases outside the gene matches. Germline V CDR1 and CDR2: MDHEN, SYDVKM. CDR3 sequence (DNA): TGTGCCAGCAGTTTGTTAGCGGGGGGCGCCTACGAGCAGTACTTC. This translates into CASSLLAGGAYEQYF.

This clone turned up a few times. The genes are TRBV11-2 and TRBJ1-5, with no clear D. Germline lookup yields CDR1 SGHAT and CDR2 FQNNGV. This CDR3 region has 14 residues. The V end was cut by 1 base, the J end by 0 bases, with 4 bases between. CDR3 nucleotides: TGTGCCAGCAGCTTAGCGGGTAGCAATCAGCCCCAGCATTTT. It codes for CASSLAGSNQPQHF. The complete variable domain, with remaining parts taken from reference TRBV11-2 and TRBJ1-5, reads EAGVAQSPRYKIIEKRQSVAFWCNPISGHATLYWYQQILGQGPKLLIQFQNNGVVDDSQLPKDRFSAERLKGVDSTLKIQPAKLEDSAVYLCASSLAGSNQPQHFGDGTRLSIL.

The chain carries TRBV30 and TRBJ1-2; the match to TRBD1 covers 7 bases. This CDR3 is built from 14 residues. The germline V gene encodes CDR1 GTSNPN and CDR2 SVGIG (reference sequence). Trimming removed 5 bases from V and 4 bases from J; junction bases left unmatched: 10. The CDR3 bases are TGTGCCTGGGCCAGAGGGGGCATCGGCTATGGCTACACCTTC. This gives the protein CAWARGGIGYGYTF.

The chain combines TRBV5-1 with TRBJ2-7; 12 positions agree with TRBD1. The CDR3 sequence is 19 residues long. The germline V gene has CDR1 SGHRS and CDR2 YFSETQ. The ends lost 2 bases at V and 3 bases at J; junction bases unmatched: 15. The CDR3 DNA reads as TGCGCCAGCAGCTTCGGGACAGGGGGCGAGCTCGGCCTCAGCTACGAGCAGTACTTC. Amino acid sequence: CASSFGTGGELGLSYEQYF.

This chain joins TRBV7-9 and TRBJ2-3; D possibly corresponds to TRBD1 (6 bases). The germline gives CDR1 SEHNR, CDR2 FQNEAQ (reference sequence). Trimming took 3 bases from V and 5 from J, leaving 12 bases between them. The CDR3 is 14 amino acids. CDR3 bases: TGTGCCAGCAGCTTTTCAGGGGCCGGAGATACGCAGTATTTT. Translation: CASSFSGAGDTQYF.

This clone was observed once. This rearrangement joins TRBV7-9 to TRBJ2-2; 10 bases match TRBD2. Germline lookup yields CDR1 SEHNR and CDR2 FQNEAQ (reference sequence). The CDR3 consists of 16 residues. V lost 4 bases to trimming and J lost 1 base; unmatched junction nucleotides: 3. This CDR3 is CASSSIAGGNTGELFF. The DNA for the CDR3 is TGTGCCAGCAGCTCAATAGCGGGGGGGAACACCGGGGAGCTGTTTTTT.

CDR3 bases: TGTGCCAGCAGCGCCCGAGTGGGAGGGAACACTGAAGCTTTCTTT. It is translated as CASSARVGGNTEAFF. This rearrangement joins TRBV7-3 to TRBJ1-1, with D hard to call. CDR3 length: 15 residues. With 5 bases removed from V and 1 base from J, the gap between germline ends came to 14 bases. Looked up from germline, CDR1 is SGHTA and CDR2 is FQGTGA.

This clone was counted a few times. In the same sample, other DNA sequences code for this CDR3. The chain combines TRBV12-3 or TRBV12-4 with TRBJ2-1, with D maybe TRBD1 (6 bases). Trimming took off 5 bases at V and 8 bases at J, with 10 bases between the two ends. CDR3 size: 12 residues. CDR3 sequence (DNA): TGTGCCAGCAGTCCAGGGGTACATGAGCAGTTCTTC. Its translation is CASSPGVHEQFF.

The chain employs TRBV7-8 and TRBJ2-7; 9 nucleotides align to TRBD1. Germline CDR1 and CDR2: SGHVS and FQNEAQ. This CDR3 contains 15 residues. Trimming removed 5 bases from V and 5 bases from J; junction bases left unmatched: 10. The CDR3 protein is CASSLSGTGYNEQYF. The CDR3, as DNA: TGTGCCAGCAGCCTTTCCGGGACAGGGTATAACGAGCAGTACTTC.

The chain couples TRBV28 to TRBJ1-4; TRBD1 matches 9 bases. The CDR3 covers 14 residues. The germline V gene encodes CDR1 MDHEN and CDR2 SYDVKM. The junction had 4 bases not matched to a gene; V was cut back by 4 bases and J by 7 bases. As DNA, the CDR3 is TGTGCCAGCAGTTCGGTGGACAGGGGTGAAAAACTGTTTTTT. This codes for CASSSVDRGEKLFF.

This clone was picked up a small number of times. The chain employs TRBV7-2 and TRBJ1-1; unclear D gene. This CDR3 contains 12 residues. Germline values: CDR1 SGHTA, CDR2 FQGNSA. The chain's CDR3 is CATQLTPVEAFF. DNA for the CDR3: TGTGCTACGCAGTTGACCCCCGTTGAAGCTTTCTTT.

The chain links TRBV4-3 to TRBJ2-2; D gene uncertain. The CDR3 extends over 15 amino acids. Germline V gene sequence: CDR1 LGHNA, CDR2 YSLEER. Trimming cost V 0 bases and J 4 bases, with 9 bases left between them. The CDR3 loop reads CASSQDGVVTGELFF. The CDR3, as DNA: TGCGCCAGCAGCCAAGATGGGGTGGTCACCGGGGAGCTGTTTTTT.

This clone has a handful of counts. The rearrangement links TRBV3-1 (or the pseudogene TRBV3-2) to TRBJ1-4; no definite D call. The germline CDR1 and CDR2 sequences are LGHDT and YNNKEL (reference sequence). V gave up 3 bases and J gave up 8 bases, with 4 bases separating them. CDR3 length: 11 residues. The CDR3, as DNA: TGTGCCAGCAGCCACACCGAAAAACTGTTTTTT. This sequence encodes CASSHTEKLFF.

The chain has TRBV7-2 and TRBJ2-5; 10 positions agree with TRBD2. J lost 1 base, V lost 2 bases, and 1 base had no gene match. Germline V gives CDR1 SGHTA, CDR2 FQGNSA. The CDR3 consists of 15 residues. The CDR3 region has the DNA TGTGCCAGCAGCTTACAGCGGGGGGGCCAAGAGACCCAGTACTTC. This encodes CASSLQRGGQETQYF.

V gene TRBV4-2 combines with J gene TRBJ1-3; D gene uncertain. V was trimmed by 1 base and J by 0 bases, leaving 10 bases between them. Germline V lookup: CDR1 LGHNA, CDR2 YNFKEQ. This CDR3 spans 16 amino acids. In nucleotides, the CDR3 is TGTGCCAGCAGCCAAGGTAACATCTACTCTGGAAACACCATATATTTT. Residues: CASSQGNIYSGNTIYF.

The CDR3 loop is CASSSNPGGSGNTIYF. DNA of the CDR3: TGTGCCAGCAGCTCGAACCCAGGCGGCTCTGGAAACACCATATATTTT. The chain links TRBV7-2 to TRBJ1-3; D remains unclear. The CDR3 covers 16 residues. V lost 4 bases, J lost 0 bases, and 13 bases lay in between. Germline V gene data show CDR1 as SGHTA and CDR2 as FQGNSA.

This clone has only one observation. The V and J genes are TRBV5-1 and TRBJ2-7; possibly TRBD1 or TRBD2 for D (5 bases each). V was cut by 3 bases and J by 7 bases, with 20 bases left in between. Germline CDR1 is SGHRS and CDR2 is YFSETQ. The CDR3 covers 15 residues. The CDR3 bases are TGCGCCAGCAGCTCCTCGGGGCCGCCTATTGAAGAGCAGTACTTC. Amino acid sequence: CASSSSGPPIEEQYF. Full variable domain (outside the CDR3, taken from reference TRBV5-1 and TRBJ2-7): KAGVTQTPRYLIKTRGQQVTLSCSPISGHRSVSWYQQTPGQGLQFLFEYFSETQRNKGNFPGRFSGRQFSNSRSEMNVSTLELGDSALYLCASSSSGPPIEEQYFGPGTRLTVT.

The chain uses TRBV28 and TRBJ2-5, with D possibly being TRBD1 or TRBD2 (5 bases each). V dropped 2 bases and J dropped 2 bases, with 18 bases sitting between them. Looked up from germline, CDR1 is MDHEN and CDR2 is SYDVKM. The CDR3 consists of 17 residues. The CDR3 protein is CASSLGVGAGGQETQYF. The DNA of the CDR3 is TGTGCCAGCAGTTTAGGGGTAGGGGCGGGCGGACAAGAGACCCAGTACTTC.

The V and J genes are TRBV19 and TRBJ1-2; TRBD1 agrees at 8 bases. The CDR3 covers 16 residues. J gave up 0 bases and V 5 bases, and 8 bases lay outside the gene matches. Looked up from germline, CDR1 is LNHDA and CDR2 is SQIVND (reference sequence). The DNA for the CDR3 is TGTGCCAGTAGTTCCCAGACAGGGGCTACTAACTATGGCTACACCTTC. Protein product: CASSSQTGATNYGYTF. The full variable domain, completed using reference TRBV19 and TRBJ1-2, is DGGITQSPKYLFRKEGQNVTLSCEQNLNHDAMYWYRQDPGQGLRLIYYSQIVNDFQKGDIAEGYSVSREKKESFPLTVTSAQKNPTAFYLCASSSQTGATNYGYTFGSGTRLTVV.

The chain employs TRBV11-2 and TRBJ1-5, with 8 bases matching TRBD1. The CDR3 has 14 residues. Germline V gives CDR1 SGHAT, CDR2 FQNNGV. After removal of 3 bases from V and 6 bases from J, the junction contained 4 bases not matched to a gene. The CDR3 sequence is CASSLTGVSQPQHF. DNA of the CDR3: TGTGCCAGCAGCTTGACAGGGGTTAGTCAGCCCCAGCATTTT.

J is TRBJ2-2 and V is TRBV5-6; 7 bases match TRBD1. Germline V gives CDR1 SGHDT, CDR2 YYEEEE. The CDR3 is made up of 16 amino acids. Germline trimming cut 4 bases from V and 0 bases from J; bases unmatched to any gene: 6. The CDR3 DNA reads as TGTGCCAGCAGCCAGGTGGGGACAGCGAACACCGGGGAGCTGTTTTTT. This gives the protein CASSQVGTANTGELFF.